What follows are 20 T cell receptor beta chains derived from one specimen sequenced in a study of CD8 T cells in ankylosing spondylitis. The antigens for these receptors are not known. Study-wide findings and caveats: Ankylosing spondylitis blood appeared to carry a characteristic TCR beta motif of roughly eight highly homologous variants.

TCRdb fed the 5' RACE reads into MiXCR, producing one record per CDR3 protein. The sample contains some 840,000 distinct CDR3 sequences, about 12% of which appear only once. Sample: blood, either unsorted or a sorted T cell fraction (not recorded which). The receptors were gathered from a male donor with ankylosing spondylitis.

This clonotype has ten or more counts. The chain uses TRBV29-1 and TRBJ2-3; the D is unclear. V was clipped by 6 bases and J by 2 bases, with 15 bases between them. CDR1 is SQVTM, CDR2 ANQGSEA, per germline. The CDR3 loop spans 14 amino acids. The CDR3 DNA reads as TGCAGCGTCATAGGGCGCCAGGCCACAGATACGCAGTATTTT. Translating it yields CSVIGRQATDTQYF.

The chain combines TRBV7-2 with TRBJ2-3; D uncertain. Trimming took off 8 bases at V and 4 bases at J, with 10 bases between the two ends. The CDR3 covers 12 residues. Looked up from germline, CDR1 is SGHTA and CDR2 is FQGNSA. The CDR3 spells CASHTPPDTQYF. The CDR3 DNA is TGTGCCAGCCATACCCCCCCAGATACGCAGTATTTT. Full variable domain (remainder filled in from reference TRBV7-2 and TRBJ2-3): GAGVSQSPSNKVTEKGKDVELRCDPISGHTALYWYRQSLGQGLEFLIYFQGNSAPDKSGLPSDRFSAERTGGSVSTLTIQRTQQEDSAVYLCASHTPPDTQYFGPGTRLTVL.

The CDR3 DNA follows: TGTGCCAGTACCTCGAGCGGGAGATTCGCAGATACGCAGTATTTT. Its protein is CASTSSGRFADTQYF. V is TRBV19 and J is TRBJ2-3, with TRBD2 matching 8 bases. CDR1 and CDR2 from the germline V gene are LNHDA and SQIVND (reference sequence). The J segment lost 4 bases and the V segment lost 7 bases, leaving 10 bases of the junction unmatched. The CDR3 contains 15 residues.

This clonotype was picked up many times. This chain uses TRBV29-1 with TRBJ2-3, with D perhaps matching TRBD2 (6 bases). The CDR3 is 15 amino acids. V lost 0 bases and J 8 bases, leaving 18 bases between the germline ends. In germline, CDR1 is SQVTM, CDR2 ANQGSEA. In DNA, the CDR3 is TGCAGCGTTGAAGATCGGGCACTAGCTTACGGTACGCAGTATTTT. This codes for CSVEDRALAYGTQYF.

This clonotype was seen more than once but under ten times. The CDR3 region has the DNA TGCAGTGCTAGAGATGGGAGGGGACTACGCTCCTACAATGAGCAGTTCTTC. It translates to CSARDGRGLRSYNEQFF. The gene calls are TRBV20-1 and TRBJ2-1; 7 bases fit TRBD2. This CDR3 is 17 amino acids long. Germline CDR1 and CDR2: DFQATT and SNEGSKA (reference sequence). V trimming: 0 bases; J trimming: 0 bases; junction bases outside the gene matches: 8.

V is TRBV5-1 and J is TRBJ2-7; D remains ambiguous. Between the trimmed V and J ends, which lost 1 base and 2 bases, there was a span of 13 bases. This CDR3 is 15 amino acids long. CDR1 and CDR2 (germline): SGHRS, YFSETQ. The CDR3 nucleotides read TGCGCCAGCAGCTTGTCCCCCGCGACACCCTACGAGCAGTACTTC. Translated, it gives CASSLSPATPYEQYF.

CDR3 amino acids: CASSFGTVTDTQYF. The CDR3 DNA is TGTGCCAGCAGCTTTGGTACTGTTACAGATACGCAGTATTTT. The gene calls are TRBV5-4 and TRBJ2-3; D not certain. The CDR3 contains 14 residues. The V and J ends lost 2 bases and 3 bases respectively, with 10 bases between them. The germline gives CDR1 SGHNT, CDR2 YYREEE (reference sequence).

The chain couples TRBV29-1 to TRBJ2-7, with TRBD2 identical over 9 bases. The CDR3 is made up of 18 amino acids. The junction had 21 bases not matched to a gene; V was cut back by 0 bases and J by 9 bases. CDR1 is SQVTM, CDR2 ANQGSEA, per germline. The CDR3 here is CSVEDLRGRSGGPPRQYF. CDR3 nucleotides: TGCAGCGTTGAAGATCTGAGGGGACGAAGCGGGGGGCCACCCAGGCAGTACTTC.

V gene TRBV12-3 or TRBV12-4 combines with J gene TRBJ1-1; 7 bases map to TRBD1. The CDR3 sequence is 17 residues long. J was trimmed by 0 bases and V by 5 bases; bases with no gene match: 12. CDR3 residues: CASSRDSGSAMNTEAFF. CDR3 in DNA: TGTGCCAGCAGTCGGGACAGTGGTTCGGCCATGAACACTGAAGCTTTCTTT.

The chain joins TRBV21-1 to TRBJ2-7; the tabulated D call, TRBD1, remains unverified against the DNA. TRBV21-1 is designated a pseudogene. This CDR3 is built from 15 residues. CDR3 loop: CASSNPGQGGDEQYF. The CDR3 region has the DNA TGTGCCAGCAGCAACCCGGGACAGGGAGGAGACGAGCAGTACTTC.

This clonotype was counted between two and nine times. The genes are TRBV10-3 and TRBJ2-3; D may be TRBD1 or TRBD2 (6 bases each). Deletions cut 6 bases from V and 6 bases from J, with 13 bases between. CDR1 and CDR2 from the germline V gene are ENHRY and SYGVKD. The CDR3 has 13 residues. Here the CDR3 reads CAIRSGARDTQYF. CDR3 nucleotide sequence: TGTGCCATCAGATCGGGGGCGAGGGATACGCAGTATTTT.

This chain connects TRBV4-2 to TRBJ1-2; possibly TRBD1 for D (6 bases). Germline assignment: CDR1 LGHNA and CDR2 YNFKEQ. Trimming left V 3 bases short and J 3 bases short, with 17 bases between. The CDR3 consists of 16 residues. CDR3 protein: CASSHPGHQGDYGYTF. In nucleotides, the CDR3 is TGTGCCAGCAGCCACCCGGGACATCAAGGAGACTATGGCTACACCTTC.

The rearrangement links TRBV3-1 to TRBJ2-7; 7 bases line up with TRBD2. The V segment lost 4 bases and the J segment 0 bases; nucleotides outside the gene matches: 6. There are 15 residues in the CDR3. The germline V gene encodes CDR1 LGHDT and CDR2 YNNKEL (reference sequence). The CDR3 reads CASSRSSGASYEQYF. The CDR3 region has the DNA TGTGCCAGCAGCCGATCTAGCGGAGCCTCCTACGAGCAGTACTTC.

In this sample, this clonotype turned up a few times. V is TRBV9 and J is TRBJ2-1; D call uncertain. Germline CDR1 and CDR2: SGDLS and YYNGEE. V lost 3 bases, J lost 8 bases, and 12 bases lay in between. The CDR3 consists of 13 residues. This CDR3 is CASSALSWDEQFF. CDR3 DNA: TGTGCCAGCAGCGCTCTCTCTTGGGATGAGCAGTTCTTC.

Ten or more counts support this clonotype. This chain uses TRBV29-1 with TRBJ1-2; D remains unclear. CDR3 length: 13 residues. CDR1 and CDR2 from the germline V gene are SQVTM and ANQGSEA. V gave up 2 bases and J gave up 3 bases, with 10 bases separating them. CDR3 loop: CSVESRTDYGYTF. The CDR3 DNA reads TGCAGCGTTGAATCCCGGACGGACTATGGCTACACCTTC.

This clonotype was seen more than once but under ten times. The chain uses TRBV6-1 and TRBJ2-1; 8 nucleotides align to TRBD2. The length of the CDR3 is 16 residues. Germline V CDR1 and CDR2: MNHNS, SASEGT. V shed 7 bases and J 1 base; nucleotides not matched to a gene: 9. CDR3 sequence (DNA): TGTGCCAGCACCTTCCGGGAGGGAGGGTCCTACAATGAGCAGTTCTTC. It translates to CASTFREGGSYNEQFF.

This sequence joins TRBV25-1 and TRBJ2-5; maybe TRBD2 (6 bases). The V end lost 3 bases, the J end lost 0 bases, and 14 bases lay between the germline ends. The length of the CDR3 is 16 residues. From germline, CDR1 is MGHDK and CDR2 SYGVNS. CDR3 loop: CASSEGRYKYQETQYF. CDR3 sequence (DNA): TGTGCCAGCAGTGAGGGGAGGTACAAGTACCAAGAGACCCAGTACTTC.

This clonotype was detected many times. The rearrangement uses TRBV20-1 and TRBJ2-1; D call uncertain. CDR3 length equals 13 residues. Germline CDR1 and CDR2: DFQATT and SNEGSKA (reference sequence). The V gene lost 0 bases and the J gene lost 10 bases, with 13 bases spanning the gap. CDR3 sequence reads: CSARDVRAKEQFF. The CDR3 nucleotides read TGCAGTGCTAGAGATGTGCGAGCAAAAGAGCAGTTCTTC.

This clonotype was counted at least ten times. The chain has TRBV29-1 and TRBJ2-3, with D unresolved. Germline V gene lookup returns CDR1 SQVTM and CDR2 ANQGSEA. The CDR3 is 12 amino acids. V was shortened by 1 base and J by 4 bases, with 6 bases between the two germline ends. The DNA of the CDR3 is TGCAGCGTTGAAGGGTACGCAGATACGCAGTATTTT. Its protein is CSVEGYADTQYF.

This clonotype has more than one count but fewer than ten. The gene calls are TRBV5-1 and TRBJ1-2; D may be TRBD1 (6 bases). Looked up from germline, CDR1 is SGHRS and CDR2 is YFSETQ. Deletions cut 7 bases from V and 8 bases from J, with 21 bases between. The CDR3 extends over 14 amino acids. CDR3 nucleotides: TGCGCCAGCGGAACCACAGTAGGGGGGAAAGGCTACACCTTC. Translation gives CASGTTVGGKGYTF.